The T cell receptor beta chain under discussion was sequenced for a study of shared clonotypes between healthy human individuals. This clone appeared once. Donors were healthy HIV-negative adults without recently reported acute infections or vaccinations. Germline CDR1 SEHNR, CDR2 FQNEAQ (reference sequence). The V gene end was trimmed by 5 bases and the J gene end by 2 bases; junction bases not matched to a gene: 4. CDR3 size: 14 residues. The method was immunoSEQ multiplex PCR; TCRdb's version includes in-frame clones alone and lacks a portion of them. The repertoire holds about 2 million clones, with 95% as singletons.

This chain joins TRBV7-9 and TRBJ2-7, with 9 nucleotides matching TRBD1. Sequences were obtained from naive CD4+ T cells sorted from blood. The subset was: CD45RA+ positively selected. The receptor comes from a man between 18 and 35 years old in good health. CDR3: CASSAGTGTYEQYF. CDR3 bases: TGTGCCAGCAGCGCCGGGACAGGGACCTACGAGCAGTACTTC.